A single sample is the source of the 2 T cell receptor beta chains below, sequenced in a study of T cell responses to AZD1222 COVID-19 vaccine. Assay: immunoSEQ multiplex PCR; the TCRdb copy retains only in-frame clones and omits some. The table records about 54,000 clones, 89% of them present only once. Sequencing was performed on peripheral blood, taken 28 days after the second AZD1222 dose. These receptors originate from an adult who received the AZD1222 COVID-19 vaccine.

CDR3 nucleotides: TGTGCCAGTAGTGAGGAACAGGGGGGAAATTCACCCCTCCACTTT. Amino acid sequence: CASSEEQGGNSPLHF. This chain uses TRBV19 with TRBJ1-6, with 8 bases matching TRBD1. This CDR3 contains 15 residues. CDR1 is LNHDA, CDR2 SQIVND, per germline (reference sequence). Unmatched junction bases numbered 7, after V lost 5 bases and J lost 7 bases. The whole variable domain, remainder taken from reference TRBV19 and TRBJ1-6, is DGGITQSPKYLFRKEGQNVTLSCEQNLNHDAMYWYRQDPGQGLRLIYYSQIVNDFQKGDIAEGYSVSREKKESFPLTVTSAQKNPTAFYLCASSEEQGGNSPLHFGNGTRLTVT.

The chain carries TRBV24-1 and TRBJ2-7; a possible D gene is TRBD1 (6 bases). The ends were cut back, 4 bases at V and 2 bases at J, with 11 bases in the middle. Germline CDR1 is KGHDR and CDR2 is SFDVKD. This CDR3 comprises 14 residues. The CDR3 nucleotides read TGTGCCACCAGTGAGACGACAGGAGCCTACGAGCAGTACTTC. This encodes CATSETTGAYEQYF.